These T cell receptor beta chains were read from a single sample in a study of cytomegalovirus exposure and HLA in healthy donors. Some clones are missing from TCRdb's copy, which holds only in-frame ones; the method was immunoSEQ multiplex PCR. The listing records 100,000 to 150,000 clones. The sequencing sample was made of PBMCs. Every receptor here comes from a man between 18 and 29 years old in good health and CMV-seronegative. The CDR3 runs from the conserved cysteine through the conserved F or W. The D gene is left open where the match is weak.

d_call	v_call	j_call	cdr3_aa	cdr3_nt
NA	TRBV30	TRBJ2-7	CAWMVRDEQYF	TGTGCCTGGATGGTCAGGGACGAGCAGTACTTC
NA	TRBV18	TRBJ2-3	CASSPGVVASSRGGETQYF	TGTGCCAGCTCACCAGGGGTGGTCGCTTCCTCCCGGGGAGGAGAGACGCAGTATTTT
TRBD1	TRBV27	TRBJ2-6	CASSSNRGAGANVLTF	TGTGCCAGCAGTTCGAACAGGGGAGCTGGGGCCAACGTCCTGACTTTC
TRBD1	TRBV30	TRBJ1-5	CAWSLTGGNQPQHF	TGTGCCTGGAGCCTCACAGGGGGAAATCAGCCCCAGCATTTT
NA	TRBV28	TRBJ2-1	CASLSLGSGAYNEQFF	TGTGCCAGCCTTAGTTTAGGGTCAGGGGCCTACAATGAGCAGTTCTTC
NA	TRBV5-4	TRBJ2-7	CASSLALGPSSYEQYF	TGTGCCAGCAGCTTGGCCCTTGGCCCCAGCTCCTACGAGCAGTACTTC
TRBD1	TRBV9	TRBJ1-5	CASSVGQEGQPQHF	TGTGCCAGCAGCGTCGGACAGGAGGGACAGCCCCAGCATTTT
TRBD1	TRBV9	TRBJ2-1	CASSVGTGLIVNEQFF	TGTGCCAGCAGCGTCGGGACAGGGTTAATCGTCAATGAGCAGTTCTTC
TRBD1	TRBV5-4	TRBJ1-1	CASSRTGETEAFF	TGTGCCAGCAGCAGGACAGGGGAGACTGAAGCTTTCTTT
NA	TRBV6-1	TRBJ2-1	CASSEPLGGGRDEQFF	TGTGCCAGCAGTGAACCCCTTGGGGGAGGAAGGGATGAGCAGTTCTTC
NA	TRBV18	TRBJ2-7	CASSPYDSYEQYF	TGTGCCAGCTCACCATATGACAGCTACGAGCAGTACTTC
NA	TRBV18	TRBJ2-2	CASSTSTSPGELFF	TGTGCCAGCTCAACCTCAACTTCCCCCGGGGAGCTGTTTTTT
NA	TRBV9	TRBJ1-2	CASSVVGGAGYGYTF	TGTGCCAGCAGCGTAGTAGGGGGGGCCGGCTATGGCTACACCTTC
NA	TRBV28	TRBJ1-6	CASSSGLANSPLHF	TGTGCCAGCAGTTCCGGACTTGCGAATTCACCCCTCCACTTT
TRBD2	TRBV7-7	TRBJ2-1	CASGSGGTDNEQFF	TGTGCTAGCGGAAGCGGGGGGACCGACAATGAGCAGTTCTTC
TRBD1	TRBV11-2	TRBJ2-7	CASSLRQGFREQYF	TGTGCCAGCAGCCTCCGACAGGGCTTTCGCGAGCAGTACTTC
TRBD1	TRBV19	TRBJ2-7	CASSIGTGGREQYF	TGTGCCAGTAGTATCGGGACAGGGGGGCGCGAGCAGTACTTC
NA	TRBV19	TRBJ1-1	CASTTLRTGYTEAFF	TGTGCCAGTACCACTCTGCGGACGGGGTACACTGAAGCTTTCTTT
TRBD1	TRBV19	TRBJ2-1	CASRGQGSWEQFF	TGTGCCAGTAGAGGACAGGGTTCATGGGAGCAGTTCTTC
NA	TRBV18	TRBJ2-3	CASSPPANPDTQYF	TGTGCCAGCTCACCACCGGCCAACCCAGATACGCAGTATTTT
NA	TRBV6-5	TRBJ1-4	CASSRPGAGEKLFF	TGTGCCAGCAGTCGCCCAGGGGCCGGTGAAAAACTGTTTTTT
TRBD2	TRBV5-1	TRBJ2-1	CASSNPSGNNEQFF	TGCGCCAGCAGCAACCCTAGCGGAAACAATGAGCAGTTCTTC
NA	TRBV6-5	TRBJ1-1	CASSLLQGNTEAFF	TGTGCCAGCAGCCTCTTACAGGGGAACACTGAAGCTTTCTTT
TRBD1	TRBV19	TRBJ2-7	CASSFRDRGYEQYF	TGTGCCAGTAGTTTCCGGGACAGGGGCTACGAGCAGTACTTC
NA	TRBV5-5	TRBJ1-1	CASSLAGPKNTEAFF	TGTGCCAGCAGCTTGGCAGGTCCCAAGAACACTGAAGCTTTCTTT
TRBD1	TRBV11-2	TRBJ1-1	CASSLILWGQKNTEAFF	TGTGCCAGCAGCCTCATACTCTGGGGACAGAAGAACACTGAAGCTTTCTTT
TRBD2	TRBV19	TRBJ2-5	CASSMWTSGNQETQYF	TGTGCCAGTAGTATGTGGACTAGCGGAAACCAAGAGACCCAGTACTTC
TRBD2	TRBV5-6	TRBJ2-1	CASSWGLANEQFF	TGTGCCAGCAGCTGGGGACTAGCTAATGAGCAGTTCTTC
TRBD1	TRBV28	TRBJ2-6	CASSFSIVIGQGSSGANVLTF	TGTGCCAGCAGTTTTTCCATCGTAATAGGACAGGGGTCCTCTGGGGCCAACGTCCTGACTTTC
NA	TRBV5-6	TRBJ2-6	CASSLVKRQRSSGANVLTF	TGTGCCAGCAGCTTGGTAAAGCGACAGCGAAGCTCTGGGGCCAACGTCCTGACTTTC
NA	TRBV28	TRBJ2-3	CASIPFYHDREADTQYF	TGTGCCAGCATTCCCTTTTATCATGACAGGGAGGCGGATACGCAGTATTTT
NA	TRBV7-9	TRBJ1-6	CASSDSFDSPLHF	TGTGCCAGCAGTGACAGTTTTGATTCACCCCTCCACTTT
NA	TRBV19	TRBJ1-2	CASSPRTAFIYGYTF	TGTGCCAGTAGTCCCCGGACAGCCTTTATCTATGGCTACACCTTC
NA	TRBV13	TRBJ2-7	CASSQGAELYEQYF	TGTGCCAGCAGCCAGGGTGCAGAACTATACGAGCAGTACTTC
TRBD1	TRBV16	TRBJ2-1	CASRLQGNDNEQFF	TGTGCCAGCAGACTACAGGGGAATGATAATGAGCAGTTCTTC
NA	TRBV6-5	TRBJ1-2	CASSYSKEEVYGYTF	TGTGCCAGCAGTTACTCGAAAGAGGAGGTTTATGGCTACACCTTC
NA	TRBV19	TRBJ1-4	CASSIGSGAGGSEKLFF	TGTGCCAGTAGTATTGGGTCGGGTGCAGGAGGAAGTGAAAAACTGTTTTTT
TRBD2	TRBV28	TRBJ2-1	CASSLPGLAPDNEQFF	TGTGCCAGCAGTCTCCCGGGACTAGCCCCAGACAATGAGCAGTTCTTC
TRBD1	TRBV7-9	TRBJ1-2	CASSCKTGDCYGYTF	TGTGCCAGCAGCTGTAAAACAGGGGACTGCTATGGCTACACCTTC
NA	TRBV19	TRBJ1-2	CASTEQGKGGYTF	TGTGCCAGTACTGAACAGGGAAAGGGGGGCTACACCTTC
NA	TRBV5-6	TRBJ1-2	CASSTHGDPPGYTF	TGTGCCAGCAGCACTCACGGAGATCCCCCTGGCTACACCTTC
NA	TRBV9	TRBJ1-5	CASSVGKGQGQPQHF	TGTGCCAGCAGCGTAGGAAAGGGGCAGGGTCAGCCCCAGCATTTT
TRBD2	TRBV5-1	TRBJ2-7	CASSLGGLAGYEQYF	TGCGCCAGCAGCTTGGGAGGGCTAGCGGGATACGAGCAGTACTTC
NA	TRBV2	TRBJ1-4	CASSDGSATNEKLFF	TGTGCCAGCAGTGATGGCTCCGCAACTAATGAAAAACTGTTTTTT
TRBD1	TRBV11-3	TRBJ2-5	CASSLGGGRQEKETQYF	TGTGCCAGCAGCTTAGGAGGGGGCCGTCAGGAAAAAGAGACCCAGTACTTC
NA	TRBV5-1	TRBJ2-7	CASSQGTTTSEQYF	TGCGCCAGCAGCCAGGGGACTACAACCAGCGAGCAGTACTTC
TRBD1	TRBV10-1	TRBJ2-2	CASRRDRVNTGELFF	TGCGCCAGCCGCCGGGACAGGGTGAACACCGGGGAGCTGTTTTTT
NA	TRBV6-1	TRBJ2-1	CASSEAAGNEQFF	TGTGCCAGCAGTGAAGCCGCAGGAAATGAGCAGTTCTTC
NA	TRBV30	TRBJ1-1	CASRREGREAFF	TGTGCCTCCCGGCGGGAGGGTAGGGAAGCTTTCTTT
TRBD2	TRBV7-6	TRBJ2-3	CASSLGAGGGTDTQYF	TGTGCCAGCAGCTTAGGCGCGGGGGGCGGCACAGATACGCAGTATTTT
NA	TRBV28	TRBJ1-5	CASSSPVSFANNQPQHF	TGTGCCAGCAGTTCCCCGGTCTCCTTCGCAAACAATCAGCCCCAGCATTTT
NA	TRBV14	TRBJ2-3	CASSQLSGLISDTQYF	TGTGCCAGCAGCCAACTCTCGGGACTCATCTCGGATACGCAGTATTTT
NA	TRBV27	TRBJ2-3	CASSFRGGYSADTQYF	TGTGCCAGCAGTTTCAGGGGTGGGTATTCAGCAGATACGCAGTATTTT
TRBD2	TRBV4-1	TRBJ2-2	CASSQDFSGGFIGELFF	TGCGCCAGCAGCCAAGACTTTAGCGGGGGGTTTATCGGGGAGCTGTTTTTT
NA	TRBV5-1	TRBJ1-4	CASSTGDVNEKLFF	TGCGCCAGCAGCACCGGAGATGTTAATGAAAAACTGTTTTTT